The 12 T cell receptor beta chains given below trace back to one sample, sequenced in a study of T cells expressing NK-cell markers. From its re-call of the 5' RACE reads, TCRdb lists each CDR3 protein once, without DNA. The listing contains some 410,000 distinct CDR3 sequences. Sequencing used blood T cells: a sorted CD56 or NKG2C T cell subset, CD4+ or CD8+ T cells, or bulk PBMC T cells (not recorded which). The receptors derive from a woman aged 18 to 75 in good health.

The V call is TRBV5-1, the J call TRBJ2-1; TCRdb selects TRBD2, and the lack of DNA leaves this call unchecked. From germline, CDR1 is SGHRS and CDR2 YFSETQ. The CDR3 length is 16 residues. This CDR3 reads CASSFTSGSSYNEQFF.

The chain couples TRBV29-1 to TRBJ2-1; absent DNA, TCRdb's TRBD1 call cannot be checked. The CDR3 extends over 13 amino acids. The germline CDR1 and CDR2 sequences are SQVTM and ANQGSEA. The CDR3 protein is CSARSGQGNEQFF.

This chain joins TRBV20-1 and TRBJ1-1; without DNA, the TCRdb call of TRBD1 cannot be checked. This CDR3 contains 15 residues. Germline CDR1 is DFQATT and CDR2 is SNEGSKA (reference sequence). This CDR3 is CSASPLDRRNTEAFF.

This chain uses TRBV4-1 with TRBJ1-2. CDR3 length equals 13 residues. Germline V gene sequence: CDR1 MGHRA, CDR2 YSYEKL. The CDR3 spells CASSQDSYYGYTF.

The chain joins TRBV12-3 or TRBV12-4 to TRBJ1-4; the D call from TCRdb, TRBD1, cannot be confirmed without DNA. The CDR3 length is 15 residues. Here the CDR3 reads CASSKRLPGSEKLFF.

The V gene is TRBV12-3 or TRBV12-4, the J gene TRBJ1-6; TCRdb gives TRBD1 as the D gene, but with no DNA this cannot be confirmed. This CDR3 has 14 residues. CDR3 in amino acids: CASSSWPGGSPLHF.

The chain uses TRBV7-2 and TRBJ2-1; the TRBD1 assignment by TCRdb is unverifiable without DNA. The germline CDR1 and CDR2 sequences are SGHTA and FQGNSA. The CDR3 consists of 13 residues. CDR3 residues: CASTPPPQHEQFF. Looking up the rest from reference TRBV7-2 and TRBJ2-1 gives the full variable domain: GAGVSQSPSNKVTEKGKDVELRCDPISGHTALYWYRQSLGQGLEFLIYFQGNSAPDKSGLPSDRFSAERTGGSVSTLTIQRTQQEDSAVYLCASTPPPQHEQFFGPGTRLTVL.

The V call is TRBV3-1, the J call TRBJ2-7; TCRdb proposes TRBD1, but this gene call is untestable without DNA. The length of the CDR3 is 14 residues. Germline CDR1 is LGHDT and CDR2 is YNNKEL (reference sequence). CDR3 residues: CASSPGVGPLEQYF.

The chain carries TRBV12-3 or TRBV12-4 and TRBJ1-2; TCRdb names TRBD1, which stays unverified in the absence of DNA. This CDR3 contains 12 residues. The chain's CDR3 is CASSTTGYGYTF.

The chain couples TRBV7-6 to TRBJ2-5; TCRdb reports TRBD1, a call that lacks DNA to check it against. Germline loops: CDR1 SGHVS, CDR2 FNYEAQ. This CDR3 is built from 16 residues. This CDR3 is CASSPVGGGYQETQYF.

The chain uses TRBV9 and TRBJ2-7; TCRdb designates TRBD2, a call that cannot be tested without DNA. The V gene's germline CDR1 is SGDLS and CDR2 YYNGEE. This CDR3 contains 17 residues. CDR3 protein: CATPTGGRAQTRDEQYF.

This rearrangement joins TRBV5-4 to TRBJ2-1; TCRdb indicates TRBD2, and absent DNA this call remains unverified. The V gene's germline CDR1 is SGHNT and CDR2 YYREEE (reference sequence). This CDR3 region has 11 residues. This CDR3 reads CASTKGPEQFF.